The 14 T cell receptor beta chains below come from one sample, sequenced in a study of blood T cell repertoires in COVID-19. Measured with immunoSEQ multiplex PCR; TCRdb has only the in-frame clones, and not every one. The sample gives under 250,000 clones, around 82% of which show up once; about 4.5% is in the top ten. The sequenced sample consisted of peripheral blood. The receptors were sampled from a man aged 50-60 years with active or convalescent COVID-19.

The chain has TRBV9 and TRBJ2-7, with D uncertain. V lost 4 bases and J 1 base, leaving 18 bases between the germline ends. Per the germline V gene, CDR1 is SGDLS and CDR2 is YYNGEE. The CDR3 totals 16 residues. CDR3: CASSPQLQAWSYEQYF. The DNA for the CDR3 is TGTGCCAGCAGCCCTCAATTGCAGGCATGGTCCTACGAGCAGTACTTC.

V usage is TRBV4-2 and J usage is TRBJ2-4; 9 positions match TRBD1. The V and J ends lost 1 base and 7 bases, in that order; junction bases with no gene match: 14. In germline, CDR1 is LGHNA, CDR2 YNFKEQ. The CDR3 has 18 residues. The CDR3 reads CASSQAPSGQGLRNIQYF. CDR3 nucleotides: TGTGCCAGCAGCCAAGCCCCGTCGGGACAGGGTCTGCGGAACATTCAGTACTTC.

The chain carries TRBV3-1 (or the pseudogene TRBV3-2) and TRBJ2-7; D is perhaps TRBD2 (6 bases). The CDR3 has 15 amino acids. The germline gives CDR1 LGHDT, CDR2 YNNKEL (reference sequence). V was cut by 1 base and J by 3 bases, with 13 bases left in between. CDR3: CASSQAGTVVYEQYF. In DNA form, the CDR3 reads TGTGCCAGCAGCCAAGCCGGGACTGTCGTCTACGAGCAGTACTTC.

This sequence joins TRBV11-2 and TRBJ2-7, with 10 bases that match TRBD1. The V gene end was trimmed by 6 bases and the J gene end by 3 bases; junction bases not matched to a gene: 8. This CDR3 contains 15 residues. Germline V gene lookup returns CDR1 SGHAT and CDR2 FQNNGV. The CDR3 loop reads CASRYPGTGDYEQYF. The CDR3 DNA reads as TGTGCCAGCAGATACCCCGGGACAGGGGACTACGAGCAGTACTTC. Full variable domain (missing parts from reference TRBV11-2 and TRBJ2-7): EAGVAQSPRYKIIEKRQSVAFWCNPISGHATLYWYQQILGQGPKLLIQFQNNGVVDDSQLPKDRFSAERLKGVDSTLKIQPAKLEDSAVYLCASRYPGTGDYEQYFGPGTRLTVT.

This clone has just one count. The gene calls are TRBV29-1 and TRBJ1-1; a possible D gene is TRBD1 (6 bases). Germline values: CDR1 SQVTM, CDR2 ANQGSEA. This CDR3 contains 13 residues. Trimming shortened V by 8 bases and J by 1 base, and 14 bases separated the two germline ends. The CDR3 sequence is CSTRGGPNTEAFF. In DNA form, the CDR3 reads TGCAGCACTCGGGGGGGGCCGAACACTGAAGCTTTCTTT.

This clone was seen only a few times. The rearrangement links TRBV19 to TRBJ1-1, with unresolved D. Trimming left V 9 bases short and J 2 bases short, with 13 bases between. This CDR3 region has 13 residues. Germline CDR1 LNHDA, CDR2 SQIVND (reference sequence). The CDR3 sequence: CASLKTGNTEAFF. CDR3 nucleotide sequence: TGTGCCAGCCTCAAAACGGGAAACACTGAAGCTTTCTTT. Combining the CDR3 with reference TRBV19 and TRBJ1-1 gives the whole variable domain DGGITQSPKYLFRKEGQNVTLSCEQNLNHDAMYWYRQDPGQGLRLIYYSQIVNDFQKGDIAEGYSVSREKKESFPLTVTSAQKNPTAFYLCASLKTGNTEAFFGQGTRLTVV.

The rearrangement links TRBV6-1 to TRBJ2-5; weak D call: TRBD1 (5 bases). CDR1 is MNHNS and CDR2 is SASEGT in the germline V gene. Trimming removed 2 bases at V and 4 bases at J, with 5 bases between. The CDR3 totals 12 residues. In DNA form, the CDR3 reads TGTGCCAGCAGTGAAAGGGGAGAGACCCAGTACTTC. Amino acids: CASSERGETQYF.

This clone appeared once. The chain recombines TRBV15 with TRBJ1-4, with D tentatively TRBD1 (6 bases). The CDR3 is 14 amino acids. Trimming took off 6 bases at V and 8 bases at J, with 16 bases between the two ends. The germline CDR1 and CDR2 sequences are LNHNV and YYDKDF (reference sequence). The CDR3 sequence: CATSKQGWDEKLFF. DNA of the CDR3: TGTGCCACCAGTAAACAGGGATGGGACGAAAAACTGTTTTTT.

The chain has TRBV19 and TRBJ2-7; 8 nucleotides agree with TRBD2. The ends lost 8 bases at V and 4 bases at J; junction bases unmatched: 7. The CDR3 covers 13 residues. Germline V gene data show CDR1 as LNHDA and CDR2 as SQIVND (reference sequence). CDR3 coding DNA: TGTGCCAGTGCGCGCGGGGGGCTGTACGAGCAGTACTTC. Amino acids: CASARGGLYEQYF.

The rearrangement joins TRBV4-2 to TRBJ2-3; TRBD2 matches 12 bases. With 3 bases clipped from V and 2 bases from J, the junction kept 9 bases outside the gene matches. CDR3 length equals 18 residues. Looked up from germline, CDR1 is LGHNA and CDR2 is YNFKEQ. CDR3 protein: CASSQRLAGEGVTDTQYF. The CDR3 nucleotides are TGTGCCAGCAGCCAGAGACTAGCGGGGGAGGGGGTCACAGATACGCAGTATTTT.

The V gene is TRBV5-1, the J gene TRBJ2-2; maybe TRBD2 (5 bases). V lost 3 bases and J 4 bases, leaving 16 bases between the germline ends. This CDR3 region has 16 residues. CDR1 SGHRS and CDR2 YFSETQ come from the germline V gene. CDR3 sequence reads: CASSYLTMGSTGELFF. For the CDR3, the DNA is TGCGCCAGCAGCTACCTCACCATGGGGAGCACCGGGGAGCTGTTTTTT.

The chain is built from TRBV5-8 and TRBJ2-7; no firm D call. Per the germline V gene, CDR1 is SGHTS and CDR2 is YDEGEE. V was pared by 0 bases and J by 6 bases, with 10 bases between. This CDR3 region has 13 residues. CDR3 sequence (DNA): TGTGCCAGCAGCTTGGGGCTACGCGGCGAGCAGTACTTC. Translated, it gives CASSLGLRGEQYF.

The gene calls are TRBV7-9 and TRBJ2-7, with D maybe TRBD1 (5 bases). The V end was cut by 4 bases, the J end by 4 bases, with 8 bases between. This CDR3 is 12 amino acids long. Germline V CDR1 and CDR2: SEHNR, FQNEAQ (reference sequence). CDR3 DNA: TGTGCCAGCAGCTCGACAGATTACGAGCAGTACTTC. Amino acid sequence: CASSSTDYEQYF.

The chain couples TRBV5-4 to TRBJ2-7; no reliable D call. The CDR3 is 14 amino acids. Germline V gene data show CDR1 as SGHNT and CDR2 as YYREEE (reference sequence). Trimming stripped 5 bases from V and 0 bases from J, with 12 bases between. CDR3 DNA sequence: TGTGCCAGCAGTGTCTCCTATAGCTCCTACGAGCAGTACTTC. Protein: CASSVSYSSYEQYF.